The clone carrying this T cell receptor (beta chain) showed up many times. This CDR3 spans 12 amino acids. V was clipped by 5 bases and J by 8 bases; unmatched bases: 6. CDR1 is DFQATT and CDR2 is SNEGSKA in the germline V gene (reference sequence). These data come from a study of T-cell reconstitution after alpha-beta-depleted transplantation in children. TCRbeta library construction was performed incorporating unique molecular identifiers. TCRdb fed the PCR reads into MiXCR, producing one record per CDR3 protein. The table includes about 640,000 distinct CDR3 sequences, 16% detected once. This specimen was PBMCs from the stem cell graft donor, taken from the stem cell graft. V gene TRBV20-1 combines with J gene TRBJ2-1, with 7 bases matching TRBD2. The clonotype comes from a human donor who donated a stem cell graft to a child with acute myeloid leukemia. The CDR3 nucleotides are TGCAGTGCTCGGACTAGTTCCTATGAGCAGTTCTTC. This encodes CSARTSSYEQFF.